The TCR beta chain under discussion was sequenced for a study of T cell clonality in common variable immunodeficiency. General study results and limits: Fewer TCRbeta clones were shared among CVID subjects than controls. CVID subjects showed higher TCRbeta clonality than healthy controls. Common variable immunodeficiency TCR beta sequences reportedly had fewer deletions and N-nucleotide insertions.

Donors gave roughly 4.5 to 8 ml heparinized peripheral whole blood. This clone was observed many times. Its antigen is not identified. Read coverage stops 3 residues before the CDR3 terminus; the germline J gene supplies the remainder. Trimming pared 0 bases from V and 5 bases from J, leaving 11 bases between. The germline CDR1 and CDR2 sequences are SGHRS and YFSETQ. CDR3 length: 14 residues. Profiling relied on immunoSEQ multiplex PCR, and the TCRdb table lists in-frame clones only, not all of them. Singletons are absent from the sample, which has roughly 50,000 clones. The TCR was taken from a person aged 18-70 years in good health. The material sequenced was peripheral blood mononuclear cells. The genes are TRBV5-1 and TRBJ2-5, with D possibly TRBD2 on 6 matching bases. CDR3 in amino acids: CASSLAGERETQYF. Partial CDR3 DNA: TGCGCCAGCAGCTTGGCGGGAGAGCGGGAGACC.